This entry concerns a single TCR beta chain. Its antigen remains unknown. The sample originates from a study of cytomegalovirus exposure and HLA in healthy donors. The study's findings and limits: There were a few CMV-associated chains whose specificity for CMV antigens was confirmed in vitro. Sequence variants that were highly shared formed a cluster that was likely a sequencing artifact.

Primers for the PCR totalled 60 Vbeta and 13 Jbeta. Here immunoSEQ multiplex PCR was the method, and the copy in TCRdb shows in-frame clones only, minus some. The sample carries 200,000 to 250,000 clones, just over 75% recorded once. The ends were cut back, 5 bases at V and 6 bases at J, with 17 bases in the middle. The CDR3 is 16 amino acids. Germline V gene lookup returns CDR1 MNHNY and CDR2 SVGAGI (reference sequence). This receptor was obtained from a woman in her sixties in good health and CMV-seropositive. V is TRBV6-6 and J is TRBJ1-6, with TRBD1 as a possible D gene (6 bases). Material for sequencing was PBMCs. The CDR3 DNA sequence: TGTGCCAGCAGTCGGGACACCATGGAGATTAATTCACCCCTCCACTTT. This translates into CASSRDTMEINSPLHF.